Following are 20 T cell receptor beta chains from one sample sequenced in a study of CD8+ T cells in alopecia areata. Sample treatment: oral pan-JAK inhibitor, 5-10 mg twice daily. Isolated RNA was reverse transcribed into cDNA used as the sequencing template. Clones were sequenced by immunoSEQ multiplex PCR, and TCRdb holds only the in-frame ones, with some missing. The sample carries 90,000 to 100,000 clones, approximately 66% recorded once. The sequencing used CD8+ T cells sorted from blood, collected at week 4, from a patient treated with tofacitinib. These receptor sequences come from a human donor with alopecia areata.

This clone was found a few times. The gene calls are TRBV29-1 and TRBJ1-4, with D possibly being TRBD1 (6 bases). Germline V gene lookup returns CDR1 SQVTM and CDR2 ANQGSEA. The CDR3 spans 16 residues. V lost 1 base, J lost 3 bases, and 15 bases lay in between. This CDR3 is CSVEVGGAKANEKLFF. CDR3 in DNA: TGCAGCGTTGAAGTCGGGGGGGCGAAGGCTAATGAAAAACTGTTTTTT. The full variable domain, its missing parts supplied by reference TRBV29-1 and TRBJ1-4, is SAVISQKPSRDICQRGTSLTIQCQVDSQVTMMFWYRQQPGQSLTLIATANQGSEATYESGFVIDKFPISRPNLTFSTLTVSNMSPEDSSIYLCSVEVGGAKANEKLFFGSGTQLSVL.

The rearrangement links TRBV27 to TRBJ2-7; the D gene could be TRBD1 or TRBD2 (5 bases each). The V end was cut by 4 bases, the J end by 1 base, with 11 bases between. The CDR3 runs to 14 residues. The V gene's germline CDR1 is MNHEY and CDR2 SMNVEV (reference sequence). The CDR3 loop is CASSSTGGSYEQYF. The CDR3 DNA reads as TGTGCCAGCAGTTCTACAGGAGGATCCTACGAGCAGTACTTC.

The CDR3 bases are TGTGCCAGCAGTTACGCGCAGGGCGACTATGGCTACACCTTC. It specifies CASSYAQGDYGYTF. The J gene is TRBJ1-2, the V gene TRBV27; tentative D call: TRBD1 (5 bases). V lost 4 bases, J lost 3 bases, and 12 bases lay in between. This CDR3 has 14 residues. Germline V lookup: CDR1 MNHEY, CDR2 SMNVEV (reference sequence).

This chain links TRBV6-5 with TRBJ2-7; weak D call: TRBD1 (5 bases). CDR1 and CDR2 (germline): MNHEY, SVGAGI. CDR3 size: 14 residues. The V end was cut by 5 bases, the J end by 0 bases, with 11 bases between. The CDR3 here is CASSEDILSYEQYF. CDR3 nucleotides: TGTGCCAGCAGTGAGGACATCCTCTCCTACGAGCAGTACTTC.

There are a few counts of this clone. This chain uses TRBV27 with TRBJ1-1; D gene ambiguous. The CDR3 totals 12 residues. Deletions cut 4 bases from V and 8 bases from J, with 11 bases between. Germline CDR1 is MNHEY and CDR2 is SMNVEV (reference sequence). The CDR3 is CASSSPIREAFF. The CDR3 DNA is TGTGCCAGCAGTTCCCCGATTAGAGAAGCTTTCTTT.

This clone was observed a handful of times. The chain recombines TRBV28 with TRBJ2-7; 7 bases align to TRBD1. The CDR3 totals 16 residues. V gave up 5 bases and J gave up 0 bases; unmatched junction bases: 10. Germline values: CDR1 MDHEN, CDR2 SYDVKM. This CDR3 reads CASSTRDSHSSYEQYF. The CDR3, as DNA: TGTGCCAGCAGTACCCGGGACAGCCACAGCTCCTACGAGCAGTACTTC.

This clone was detected a few times. The chain has TRBV7-2 and TRBJ2-1; TRBD2 aligns across 13 bases. The CDR3 has 17 residues. Germline-derived CDR1 and CDR2 are SGHTA and FQGNSA. V trimming: 5 bases; J trimming: 3 bases; junction bases outside the gene matches: 7. In nucleotides, the CDR3 is TGTGCCAGCAGCCCGCCCGGACTAGCGGGAGACTACAATGAGCAGTTCTTC. This encodes CASSPPGLAGDYNEQFF.

The sample holds one count of this clone. The chain couples TRBV30 to TRBJ1-1; TRBD1 is a possible D gene (5 bases). The CDR3 totals 13 residues. With 2 bases removed from V and 6 bases from J, the gap between germline ends came to 13 bases. Germline V gene data show CDR1 as GTSNPN and CDR2 as SVGIG (reference sequence). The CDR3 loop reads CAWSLGSGPEAFF. In DNA form, the CDR3 reads TGTGCCTGGAGTCTCGGTTCAGGGCCTGAAGCTTTCTTT.

This clone was seen only once. The V gene is TRBV5-1, the J gene TRBJ2-1; tentatively, D is TRBD1 (6 bases). V lost 4 bases to trimming and J lost 10 bases, with 9 bases between them. CDR3 length: 11 amino acids. Germline V lookup: CDR1 SGHRS, CDR2 YFSETQ. For the CDR3, the DNA is TGCGCCAGCAGCAGGACAGTAGAGCAGTTCTTC. Its translation: CASSRTVEQFF. The variable domain in full, with the rest retrieved from reference TRBV5-1 and TRBJ2-1, is KAGVTQTPRYLIKTRGQQVTLSCSPISGHRSVSWYQQTPGQGLQFLFEYFSETQRNKGNFPGRFSGRQFSNSRSEMNVSTLELGDSALYLCASSRTVEQFFGPGTRLTVL.

The table lists this clone with a count of one. This chain joins TRBV7-8 and TRBJ2-7, with D uncertain. The germline V gene has CDR1 SGHVS and CDR2 FQNEAQ. The CDR3 length is 12 residues. The V and J ends lost 8 bases and 2 bases respectively, with 10 bases between them. The CDR3 nucleotides read TGTGCCAGCCGAGACGCGACCTACGAGCAGTACTTC. It translates to CASRDATYEQYF.

The J gene is TRBJ2-2, the V gene TRBV27; 8 bases match TRBD2. V lost 8 bases to trimming and J lost 3 bases; unmatched junction nucleotides: 2. Germline V CDR1 and CDR2: MNHEY, SMNVEV (reference sequence). The CDR3 loop spans 13 amino acids. Here the CDR3 DNA reads TGTGCCAGCTGCGGGGGGTACACCGGGGAGCTGTTTTTT. Translation: CASCGGYTGELFF.

The V call is TRBV30, the J call TRBJ2-1; a possible D gene is TRBD1 (6 bases). The CDR3 has 15 amino acids. Germline V gives CDR1 GTSNPN, CDR2 SVGIG (reference sequence). V lost 0 bases, J lost 3 bases, and 12 bases lay in between. The DNA for the CDR3 is TGTGCCTGGAGTGTAGCACAGGGTCTCTACAATGAGCAGTTCTTC. Its translation: CAWSVAQGLYNEQFF. Based on the CDR3 plus reference TRBV30 and TRBJ2-1, the full variable domain is SQTIHQWPATLVQPVGSPLSLECTVEGTSNPNLYWYRQAAGRGLQLLFYSVGIGQISSEVPQNLSASRPQDRQFILSSKKLLLSDSGFYLCAWSVAQGLYNEQFFGPGTRLTVL.

This clone was recorded only once. This rearrangement joins TRBV5-6 to TRBJ2-1; 7 positions match TRBD2. V gave up 4 bases and J gave up 6 bases; unmatched junction bases: 4. In germline, CDR1 is SGHDT, CDR2 YYEEEE. The CDR3 has 13 residues. For the CDR3, the DNA is TGTGCCAGCAGCGCTAGGGAGGGCAATGAGCAGTTCTTC. It yields the protein CASSAREGNEQFF. The full variable domain, its missing parts supplied by reference TRBV5-6 and TRBJ2-1, is DAGVTQSPTHLIKTRGQQVTLRCSPKSGHDTVSWYQQALGQGPQFIFQYYEEEERQRGNFPDRFSGHQFPNYSSELNVNALLLGDSALYLCASSAREGNEQFFGPGTRLTVL.

This chain links TRBV30 with TRBJ2-7; D is perhaps TRBD2 (5 bases). V was clipped by 7 bases and J by 2 bases, with 15 bases between them. Looked up from germline, CDR1 is GTSNPN and CDR2 is SVGIG (reference sequence). The CDR3 sequence is 13 residues long. The CDR3 loop is CASNGLRTYEQYF. The CDR3 DNA follows: TGTGCCTCCAACGGACTTCGAACCTACGAGCAGTACTTC.

In its sample, this clone was seen a few times. J is TRBJ2-5 and V is TRBV6-4; D may be TRBD2 (6 bases). The ends were cut back, 3 bases at V and 1 base at J, with 12 bases in the middle. CDR1 is MRHNA and CDR2 is SNTAGT in the germline V gene. The CDR3 totals 15 residues. CDR3 sequence (DNA): TGTGCCAGCAGTGATTCGGCGGGATCCCAAGAGACCCAGTACTTC. Translating it yields CASSDSAGSQETQYF.

The genes are TRBV19 and TRBJ1-1, with D perhaps matching TRBD1 (6 bases). Trimming cost V 6 bases and J 5 bases, with 13 bases left between them. The germline gives CDR1 LNHDA, CDR2 SQIVND (reference sequence). The CDR3 is made up of 13 amino acids. The CDR3 bases are TGTGCCAGTAGACAGGGAGGGTCAACTGAAGCTTTCTTT. Its translation: CASRQGGSTEAFF.

Here the CDR3 DNA reads TGTGCCAGCAGCCAGGGTTTTCAGCCCCAGCATTTT. Translating it yields CASSQGFQPQHF. The chain combines TRBV7-9 with TRBJ1-5, with D perhaps TRBD1 (5 bases). CDR3 length: 12 residues. Germline V gene lookup returns CDR1 SEHNR and CDR2 FQNEAQ (reference sequence). V lost 5 bases, J lost 6 bases, and 8 bases lay in between.

The V call is TRBV18, the J call TRBJ2-1; the D gene could be TRBD1 or TRBD2 (5 bases each). Germline values: CDR1 KGHSH, CDR2 LQKENI. The V and J ends lost 2 bases and 0 bases respectively, with 14 bases between them. This CDR3 region has 17 residues. The CDR3 nucleotides read TGTGCCAGCTCACCAAACCCGGGGCAGAGCTCCTACAATGAGCAGTTCTTC. Amino acids: CASSPNPGQSSYNEQFF.

The chain combines TRBV6-4 with TRBJ2-3; possibly TRBD2 for D (5 bases). Germline V lookup: CDR1 MRHNA, CDR2 SNTAGT. The CDR3 spans 15 residues. V gave up 2 bases and J gave up 0 bases, with 9 bases separating them. The CDR3 nucleotides read TGTGCCAGCAGTGACACGGCGGGTAGCACAGATACGCAGTATTTT. Encoded protein: CASSDTAGSTDTQYF.

V gene TRBV11-2 combines with J gene TRBJ2-1; D gene uncertain. Between the trimmed V and J ends, which lost 1 base and 8 bases, there was a span of 3 bases. Per the germline V gene, CDR1 is SGHAT and CDR2 is FQNNGV. The CDR3 has 11 residues. The DNA of the CDR3 is TGTGCCAGCAGCTTAGTCTATGAGCAGTTCTTC. Translation gives CASSLVYEQFF.